This TCR beta chain was retrieved from a study of OX40 agonist ivuxolimab in advanced cancers. The overall study: Partial responses were recorded for three patients, including one with hepatocellular carcinoma and two with cutaneous melanoma. General study points: CD8+ T cells averaged more expanded clones than CD4+. By week 6 at 0.1 to 3.0 mg/kg, blood CD4+ and CD8+ T cells had expanded clonally.

Excluded were patients having autoimmune disease history or systemic immunosuppression. The germline CDR1 and CDR2 sequences are SGHVS and FQNEAQ. V was cut by 1 base and J by 10 bases, with 17 bases left in between. CDR3 length equals 15 residues. This clone has just one count. Its antigen is currently unknown. TCRdb's table, derived via immunoSEQ multiplex PCR, lists solely in-frame clones and lacks some. The table lists approximately 30,000 clones, 80% to 85% of them singletons. This sequence originates from an adult with an advanced solid tumor such as melanoma, head and neck, liver or kidney cancer. The sample in question was CD4+ or CD8+ T cells sorted from blood, obtained in a trial of the OX40 agonist ivuxolimab. The chain is built from TRBV7-8 and TRBJ2-1; D is tentatively TRBD1 or TRBD2 (6 bases each). The CDR3 DNA is TGTGCCAGCAGCTTAGGGGGGCGTTTAGGAGGGGAGCAGTTCTTC. This sequence encodes CASSLGGRLGGEQFF.